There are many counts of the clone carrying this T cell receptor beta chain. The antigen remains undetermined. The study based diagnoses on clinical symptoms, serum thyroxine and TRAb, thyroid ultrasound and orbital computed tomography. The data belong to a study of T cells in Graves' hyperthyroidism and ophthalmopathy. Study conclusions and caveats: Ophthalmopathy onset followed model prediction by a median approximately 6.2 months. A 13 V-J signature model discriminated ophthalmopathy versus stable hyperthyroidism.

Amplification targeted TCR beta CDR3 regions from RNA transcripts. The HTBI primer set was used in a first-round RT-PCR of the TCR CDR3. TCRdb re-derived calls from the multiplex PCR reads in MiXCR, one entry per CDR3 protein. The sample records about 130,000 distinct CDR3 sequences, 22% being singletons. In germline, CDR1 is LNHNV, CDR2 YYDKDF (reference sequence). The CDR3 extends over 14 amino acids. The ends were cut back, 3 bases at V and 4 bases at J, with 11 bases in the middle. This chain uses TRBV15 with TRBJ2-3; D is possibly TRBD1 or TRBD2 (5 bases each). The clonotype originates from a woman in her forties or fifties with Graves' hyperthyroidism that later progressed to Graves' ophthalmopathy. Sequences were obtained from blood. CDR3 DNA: TGTGCCACCAGCAGGTACCAGGGAGCAGATACGCAGTATTTT. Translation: CATSRYQGADTQYF.